This T cell receptor beta chain was recovered during a study of T cell repertoires in cytomegalovirus infection. About the study: Well-studied HLA-B-restricted epitopes and recently identified HLA-C-restricted epitopes of CMV were both used in the study. Public TCR beta signatures provided an indication of both CMV infection and a matching HLA type. Regarding the study as a whole: CMV-specific TCR beta clonotypes restricted by HLA-C were the ones dominating the ex vivo response.

From the reads, TCRdb called clonotypes with MiXCR, one entry per CDR3 protein. The sample yields approximately 730,000 distinct CDR3 sequences, around 31% seen once. This clonotype was detected ten times or more. Its antigen remains unidentified. The receptor's source is a human donor in good health (CMV status not recorded). Some clones in this sample may be carry-over from other donors' samples. The sample here was cultured PBMCs, taken from culture after CMV antigen stimulation.

CDR3 sequence reads: CASIKIEGWGEKLFF. CDR3 bases: TGTGCCAGCATTAAAATAGAGGGGTGGGGGGAAAAACTGTTTTTT. V is TRBV7-2 and J is TRBJ1-4, with D perhaps TRBD1 (5 bases). CDR3 size: 15 residues. Trimming shortened V by 7 bases and J by 8 bases, and 20 bases separated the two germline ends. Per the germline V gene, CDR1 is SGHTA and CDR2 is FQGNSA.